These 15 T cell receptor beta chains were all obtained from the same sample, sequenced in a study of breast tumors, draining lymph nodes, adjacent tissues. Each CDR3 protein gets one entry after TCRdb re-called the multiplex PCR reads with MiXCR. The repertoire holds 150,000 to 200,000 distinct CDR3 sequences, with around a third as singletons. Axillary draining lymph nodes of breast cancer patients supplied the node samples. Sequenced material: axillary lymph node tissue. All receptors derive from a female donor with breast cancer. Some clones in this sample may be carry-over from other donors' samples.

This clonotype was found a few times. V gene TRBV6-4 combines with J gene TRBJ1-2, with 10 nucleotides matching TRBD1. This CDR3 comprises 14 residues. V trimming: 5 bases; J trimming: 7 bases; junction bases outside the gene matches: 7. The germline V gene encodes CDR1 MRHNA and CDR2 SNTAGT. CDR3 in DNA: TGTGCCAGCAGTCACCGGGACAGGGGAGGTGGCTACACCTTC. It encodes CASSHRDRGGGYTF.

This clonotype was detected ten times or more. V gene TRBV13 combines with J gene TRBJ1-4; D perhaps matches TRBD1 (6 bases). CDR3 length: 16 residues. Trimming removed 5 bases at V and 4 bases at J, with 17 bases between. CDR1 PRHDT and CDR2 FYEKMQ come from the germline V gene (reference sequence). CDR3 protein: CASSETAGAVNEKLFF. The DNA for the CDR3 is TGTGCCAGCAGCGAAACCGCAGGGGCGGTTAATGAAAAACTGTTTTTT. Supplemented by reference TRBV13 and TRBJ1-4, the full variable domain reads AAGVIQSPRHLIKEKRETATLKCYPIPRHDTVYWYQQGPGQDPQFLISFYEKMQSDKGSIPDRFSAQQFSDYHSELNMSSLELGDSALYFCASSETAGAVNEKLFFGSGTQLSVL.

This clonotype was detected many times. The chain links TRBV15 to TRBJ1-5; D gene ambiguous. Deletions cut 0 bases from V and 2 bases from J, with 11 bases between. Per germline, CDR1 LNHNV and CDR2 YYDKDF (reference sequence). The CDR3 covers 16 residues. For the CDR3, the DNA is TGTGCCACCAGCAGAGATCGAAGGGTCGGCAATCAGCCCCAGCATTTT. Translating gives CATSRDRRVGNQPQHF.

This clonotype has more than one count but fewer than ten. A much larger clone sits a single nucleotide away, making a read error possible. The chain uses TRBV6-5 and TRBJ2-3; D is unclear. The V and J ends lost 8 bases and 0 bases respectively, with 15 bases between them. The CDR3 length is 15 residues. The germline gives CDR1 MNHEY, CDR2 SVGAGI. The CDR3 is CASGPPVASTDTQYF. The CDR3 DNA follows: TGTGCCAGCGGACCCCCTGTGGCGAGCACAGATACGCAGTATTTT.

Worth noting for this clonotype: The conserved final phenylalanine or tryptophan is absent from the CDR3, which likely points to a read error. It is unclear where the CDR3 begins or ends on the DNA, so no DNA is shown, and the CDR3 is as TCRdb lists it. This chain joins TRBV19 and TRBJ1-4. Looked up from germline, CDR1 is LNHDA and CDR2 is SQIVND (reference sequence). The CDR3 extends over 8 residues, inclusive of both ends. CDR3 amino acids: CASSIGVY.

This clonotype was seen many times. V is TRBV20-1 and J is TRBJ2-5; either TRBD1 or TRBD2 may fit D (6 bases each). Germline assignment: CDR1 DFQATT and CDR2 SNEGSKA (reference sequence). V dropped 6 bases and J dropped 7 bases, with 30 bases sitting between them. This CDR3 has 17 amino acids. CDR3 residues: CSAVRQTRGAHRSTQYF. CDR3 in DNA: TGCAGTGCCGTACGACAAACTAGGGGGGCGCACCGATCGACCCAGTACTTC.

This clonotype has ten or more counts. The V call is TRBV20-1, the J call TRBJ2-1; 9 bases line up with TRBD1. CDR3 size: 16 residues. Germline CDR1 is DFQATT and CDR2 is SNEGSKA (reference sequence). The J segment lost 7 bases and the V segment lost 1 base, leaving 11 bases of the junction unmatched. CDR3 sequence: CSARVRGQGSPNEQFF. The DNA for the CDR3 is TGCAGTGCTAGAGTTCGGGGACAGGGTTCCCCTAATGAGCAGTTCTTC.

The chain's CDR3 is CASSVGTGREAFF. The CDR3 DNA follows: TGTGCCAGCAGCGTTGGGACAGGGCGCGAAGCTTTCTTT. The chain uses TRBV9 and TRBJ1-1, with 9 positions matching TRBD1. The V segment lost 2 bases and the J segment 8 bases; nucleotides outside the gene matches: 4. Looked up from germline, CDR1 is SGDLS and CDR2 is YYNGEE. The CDR3 sequence is 13 residues long.

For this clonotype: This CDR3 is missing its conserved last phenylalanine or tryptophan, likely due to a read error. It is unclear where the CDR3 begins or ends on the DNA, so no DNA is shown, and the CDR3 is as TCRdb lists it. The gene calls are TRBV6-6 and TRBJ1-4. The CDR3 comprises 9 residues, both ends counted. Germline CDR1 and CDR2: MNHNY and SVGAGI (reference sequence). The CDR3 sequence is CASSSRGIY.

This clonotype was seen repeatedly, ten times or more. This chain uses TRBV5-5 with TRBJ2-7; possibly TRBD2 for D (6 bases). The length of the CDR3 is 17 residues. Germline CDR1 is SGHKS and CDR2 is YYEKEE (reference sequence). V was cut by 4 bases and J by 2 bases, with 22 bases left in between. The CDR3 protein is CASSLLTSTGRPYEQYF. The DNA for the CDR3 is TGTGCCAGCAGCCTATTGACTAGTACGGGTAGGCCCTACGAGCAGTACTTC.

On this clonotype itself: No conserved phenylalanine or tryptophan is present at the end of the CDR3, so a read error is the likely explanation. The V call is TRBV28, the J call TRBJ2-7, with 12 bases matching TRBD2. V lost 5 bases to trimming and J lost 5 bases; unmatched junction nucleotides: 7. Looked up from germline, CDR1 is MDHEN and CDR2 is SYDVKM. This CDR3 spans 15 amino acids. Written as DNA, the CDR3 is TGTGCCAGCAGTCTCGGACTAGCGGGAAGGAACGAGCAGTACCTC. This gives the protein CASSLGLAGRNEQYL.

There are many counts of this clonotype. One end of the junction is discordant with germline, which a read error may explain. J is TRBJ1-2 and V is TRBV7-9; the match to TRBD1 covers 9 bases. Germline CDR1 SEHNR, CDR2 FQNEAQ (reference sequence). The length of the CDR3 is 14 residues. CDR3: CASSTTGGSYGYIF. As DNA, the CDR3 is TGTGCCAGCAGCACGACAGGGGGAAGCTATGGCTACATCTTC.

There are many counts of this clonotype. The CDR3 here is CASSLPSGIRDTQYF. Here the CDR3 DNA reads TGTGCCAGCAGCCTACCTAGCGGGATTAGGGATACGCAGTATTTT. The chain employs TRBV7-2 and TRBJ2-3; 9 nucleotides align to TRBD2. The germline V gene has CDR1 SGHTA and CDR2 FQGNSA. The CDR3 is made up of 15 amino acids. The ends lost 5 bases at V and 6 bases at J; junction bases unmatched: 9.

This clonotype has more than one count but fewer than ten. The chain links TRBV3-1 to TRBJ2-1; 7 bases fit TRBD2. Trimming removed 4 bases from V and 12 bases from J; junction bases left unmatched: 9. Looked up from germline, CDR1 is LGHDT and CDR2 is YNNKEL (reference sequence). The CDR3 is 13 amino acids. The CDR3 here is CASSLRTGGGQFF. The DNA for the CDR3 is TGTGCCAGCAGCCTCAGGACTGGGGGGGGGCAGTTCTTC.

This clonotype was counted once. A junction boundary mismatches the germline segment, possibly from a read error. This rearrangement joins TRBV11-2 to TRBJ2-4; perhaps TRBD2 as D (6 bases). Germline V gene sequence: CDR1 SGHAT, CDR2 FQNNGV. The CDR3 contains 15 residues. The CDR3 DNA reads TGTGCCAGCGGCTTAGACCAGTGGGGGGTACTCCTTCAGTACTTC. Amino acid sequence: CASGLDQWGVLLQYF.